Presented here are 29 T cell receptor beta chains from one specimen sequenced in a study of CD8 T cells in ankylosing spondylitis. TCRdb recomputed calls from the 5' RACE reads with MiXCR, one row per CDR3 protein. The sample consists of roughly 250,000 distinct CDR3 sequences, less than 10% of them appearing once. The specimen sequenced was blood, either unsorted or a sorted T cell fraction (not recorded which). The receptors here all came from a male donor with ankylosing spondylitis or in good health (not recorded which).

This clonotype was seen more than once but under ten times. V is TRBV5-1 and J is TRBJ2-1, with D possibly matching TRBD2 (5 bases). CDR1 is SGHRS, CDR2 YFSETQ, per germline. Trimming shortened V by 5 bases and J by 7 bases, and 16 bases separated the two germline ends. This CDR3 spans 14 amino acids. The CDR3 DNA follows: TGCGCCAGCAGTTCCAGTTCTAGGAGGAATGAGCAGTTCTTC. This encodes CASSSSSRRNEQFF.

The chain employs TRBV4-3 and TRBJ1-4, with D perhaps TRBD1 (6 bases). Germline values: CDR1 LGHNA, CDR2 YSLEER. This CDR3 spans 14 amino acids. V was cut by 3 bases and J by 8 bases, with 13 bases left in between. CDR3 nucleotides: TGCGCCAGCAGCCAGGCTAACAGGGCGGAAAAACTGTTTTTT. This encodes CASSQANRAEKLFF.

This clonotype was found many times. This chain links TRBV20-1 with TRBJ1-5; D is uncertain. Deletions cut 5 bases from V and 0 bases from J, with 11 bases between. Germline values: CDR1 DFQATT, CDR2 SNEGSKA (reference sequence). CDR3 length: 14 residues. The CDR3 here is CSARAAVSNQPQHF. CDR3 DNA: TGCAGTGCTCGAGCGGCCGTTAGCAATCAGCCCCAGCATTTT.

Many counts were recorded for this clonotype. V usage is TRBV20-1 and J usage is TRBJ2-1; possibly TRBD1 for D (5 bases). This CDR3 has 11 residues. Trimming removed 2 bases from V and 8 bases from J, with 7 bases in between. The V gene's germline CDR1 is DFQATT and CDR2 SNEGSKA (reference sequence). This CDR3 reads CSARSGHEQFF. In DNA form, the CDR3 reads TGCAGTGCTAGATCAGGGCATGAGCAGTTCTTC.

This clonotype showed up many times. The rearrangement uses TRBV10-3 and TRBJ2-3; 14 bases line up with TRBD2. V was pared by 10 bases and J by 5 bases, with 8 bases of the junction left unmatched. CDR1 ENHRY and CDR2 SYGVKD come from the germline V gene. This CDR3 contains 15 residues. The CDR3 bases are TGTGCCACCCTGGGACTAGCGGGAGTTGAAGATACGCAGTATTTT. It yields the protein CATLGLAGVEDTQYF.

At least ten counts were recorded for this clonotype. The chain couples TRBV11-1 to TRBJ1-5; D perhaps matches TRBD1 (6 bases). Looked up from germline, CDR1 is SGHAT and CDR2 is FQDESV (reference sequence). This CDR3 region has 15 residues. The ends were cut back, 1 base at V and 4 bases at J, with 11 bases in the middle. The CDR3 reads CASSLGDKENQPQHF. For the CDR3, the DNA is TGTGCCAGCAGCTTAGGGGACAAAGAGAATCAGCCCCAGCATTTT.

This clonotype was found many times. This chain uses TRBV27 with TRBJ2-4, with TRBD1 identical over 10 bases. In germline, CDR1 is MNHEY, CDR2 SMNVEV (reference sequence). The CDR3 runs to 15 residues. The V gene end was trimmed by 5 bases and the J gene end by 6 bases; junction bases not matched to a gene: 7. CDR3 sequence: CASSPGQGWGNIQYF. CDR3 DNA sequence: TGTGCCAGCAGTCCGGGACAGGGGTGGGGAAACATTCAGTACTTC.

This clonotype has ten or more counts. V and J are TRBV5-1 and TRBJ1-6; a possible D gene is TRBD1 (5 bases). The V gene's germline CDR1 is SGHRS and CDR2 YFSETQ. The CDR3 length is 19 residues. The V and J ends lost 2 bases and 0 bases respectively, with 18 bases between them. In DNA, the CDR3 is TGCGCCAGCAGCTTTGGAGTGGCAGGGCCAAGCTCCTATAATTCACCCCTCCACTTT. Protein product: CASSFGVAGPSSYNSPLHF.

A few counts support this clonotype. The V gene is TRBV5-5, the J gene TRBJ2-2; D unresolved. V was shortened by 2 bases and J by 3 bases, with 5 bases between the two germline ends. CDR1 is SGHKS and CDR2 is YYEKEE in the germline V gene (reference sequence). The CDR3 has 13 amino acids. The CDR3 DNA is TGTGCCAGCAGCTTTGACTACACCGGGGAGCTGTTTTTT. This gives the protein CASSFDYTGELFF.

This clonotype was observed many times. CDR3 DNA sequence: TGTGCCAGCAGTCTTCGAGCGGGCAACACTGAAGCTTTCTTT. Protein: CASSLRAGNTEAFF. The V and J genes are TRBV12-3 or TRBV12-4 and TRBJ1-1; D is unresolved. The length of the CDR3 is 14 residues. V was pared by 5 bases and J by 2 bases, with 12 bases between.

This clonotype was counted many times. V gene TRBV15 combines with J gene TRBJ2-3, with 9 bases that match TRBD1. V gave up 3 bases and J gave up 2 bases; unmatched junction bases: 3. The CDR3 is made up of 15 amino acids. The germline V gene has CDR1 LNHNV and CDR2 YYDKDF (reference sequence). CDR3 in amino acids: CATSSRDRVTDTQYF. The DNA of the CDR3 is TGTGCCACCAGCAGCCGGGACAGGGTCACAGATACGCAGTATTTT.

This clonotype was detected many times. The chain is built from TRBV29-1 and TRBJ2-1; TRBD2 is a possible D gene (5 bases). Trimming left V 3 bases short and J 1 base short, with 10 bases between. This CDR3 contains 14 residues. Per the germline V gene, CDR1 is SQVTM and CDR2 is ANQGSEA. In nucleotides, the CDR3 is TGCAGCGTTGATAGCGCAGGATCCTACAATGAGCAGTTCTTC. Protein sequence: CSVDSAGSYNEQFF.

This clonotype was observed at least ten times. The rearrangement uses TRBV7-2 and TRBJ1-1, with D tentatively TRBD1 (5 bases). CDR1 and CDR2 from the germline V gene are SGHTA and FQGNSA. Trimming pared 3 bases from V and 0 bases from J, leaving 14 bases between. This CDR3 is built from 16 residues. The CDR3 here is CASSLEWTDMNTEAFF. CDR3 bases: TGTGCCAGCAGCTTGGAATGGACGGACATGAACACTGAAGCTTTCTTT.

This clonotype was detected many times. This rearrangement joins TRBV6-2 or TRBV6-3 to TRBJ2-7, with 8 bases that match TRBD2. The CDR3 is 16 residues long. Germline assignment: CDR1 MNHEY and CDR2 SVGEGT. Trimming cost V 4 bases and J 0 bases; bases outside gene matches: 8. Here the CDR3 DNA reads TGTGCCAGCAGTTTCAGTACTAGCGGTAACTCCTACGAGCAGTACTTC. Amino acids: CASSFSTSGNSYEQYF.

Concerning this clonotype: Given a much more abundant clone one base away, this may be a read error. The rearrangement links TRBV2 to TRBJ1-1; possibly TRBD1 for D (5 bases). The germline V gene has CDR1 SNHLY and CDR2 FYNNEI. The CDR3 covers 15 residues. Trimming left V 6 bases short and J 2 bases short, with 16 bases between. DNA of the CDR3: TGTGCCAGCAGGAGCGTTTCGCAGGGTAACACTGAAGCTTTCTTT. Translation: CASRSVSQGNTEAFF.

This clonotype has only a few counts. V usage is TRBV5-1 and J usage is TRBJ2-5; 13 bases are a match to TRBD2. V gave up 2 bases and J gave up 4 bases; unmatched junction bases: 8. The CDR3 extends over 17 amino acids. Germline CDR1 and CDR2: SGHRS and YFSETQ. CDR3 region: CASSLIRTSGSGETQYF. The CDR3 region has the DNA TGCGCCAGCAGCTTAATCCGGACTAGCGGGAGTGGAGAGACCCAGTACTTC.

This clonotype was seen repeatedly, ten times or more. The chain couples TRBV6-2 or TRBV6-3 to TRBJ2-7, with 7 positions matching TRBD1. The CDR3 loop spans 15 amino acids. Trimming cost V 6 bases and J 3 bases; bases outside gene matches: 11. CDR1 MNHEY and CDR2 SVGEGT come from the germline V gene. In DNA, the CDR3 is TGTGCCAGCAGGATCCGCCCCGCAGGGGGCTACGAGCAGTACTTC. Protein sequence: CASRIRPAGGYEQYF.

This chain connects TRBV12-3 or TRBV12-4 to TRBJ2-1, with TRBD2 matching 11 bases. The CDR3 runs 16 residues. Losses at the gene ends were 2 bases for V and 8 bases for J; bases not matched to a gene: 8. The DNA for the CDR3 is TGTGCCAGCAGTTTAAGGGGTAGCGGGGGGGCGGATGAGCAGTTCTTC. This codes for CASSLRGSGGADEQFF.

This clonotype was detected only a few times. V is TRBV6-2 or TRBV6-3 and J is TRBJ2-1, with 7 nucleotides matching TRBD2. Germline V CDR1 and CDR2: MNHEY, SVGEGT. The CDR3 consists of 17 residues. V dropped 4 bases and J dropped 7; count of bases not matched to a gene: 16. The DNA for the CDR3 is TGTGCCAGCAGTTTCCAGGGACTATTCCTCCCCTGGAATGAGCAGTTCTTC. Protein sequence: CASSFQGLFLPWNEQFF.

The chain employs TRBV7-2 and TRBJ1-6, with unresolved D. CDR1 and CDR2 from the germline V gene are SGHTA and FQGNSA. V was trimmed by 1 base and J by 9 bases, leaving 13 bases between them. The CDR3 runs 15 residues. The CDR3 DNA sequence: TGTGCCAGCAGCTTAGTTGAACCACGGAGTTCACCCCTCCACTTT. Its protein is CASSLVEPRSSPLHF.

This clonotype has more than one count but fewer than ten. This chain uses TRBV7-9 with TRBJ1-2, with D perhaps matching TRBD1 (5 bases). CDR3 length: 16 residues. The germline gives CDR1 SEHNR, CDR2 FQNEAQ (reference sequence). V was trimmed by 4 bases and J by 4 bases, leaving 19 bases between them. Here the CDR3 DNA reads TGTGCCAGCAGCTCCGGACGAGGGACTCGTATCTATGGCTACACCTTC. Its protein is CASSSGRGTRIYGYTF.

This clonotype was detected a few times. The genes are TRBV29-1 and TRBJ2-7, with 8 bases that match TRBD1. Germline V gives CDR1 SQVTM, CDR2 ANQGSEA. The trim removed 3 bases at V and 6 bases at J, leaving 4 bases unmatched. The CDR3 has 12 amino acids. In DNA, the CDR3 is TGCAGCGTTGAGGGCAGGGGGCCCGAGCAGTACTTC. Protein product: CSVEGRGPEQYF.

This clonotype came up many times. CDR3 in DNA: TGCGCCAGCAGCTATGCCGGCCAGGTTAACACTGAAGCTTTCTTT. This codes for CASSYAGQVNTEAFF. The chain carries TRBV5-1 and TRBJ1-1; D unclear. CDR3 length equals 15 residues. V lost 3 bases to trimming and J lost 2 bases, with 14 bases between them. Germline CDR1 SGHRS, CDR2 YFSETQ.

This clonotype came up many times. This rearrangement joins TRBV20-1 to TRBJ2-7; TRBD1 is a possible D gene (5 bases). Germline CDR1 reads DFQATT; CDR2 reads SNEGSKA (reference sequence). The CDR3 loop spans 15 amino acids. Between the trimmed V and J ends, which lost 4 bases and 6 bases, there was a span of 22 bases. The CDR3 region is CSAKRGGAGIGEQYF. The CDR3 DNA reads TGCAGTGCTAAGAGAGGTGGTGCAGGGATCGGCGAGCAGTACTTC.

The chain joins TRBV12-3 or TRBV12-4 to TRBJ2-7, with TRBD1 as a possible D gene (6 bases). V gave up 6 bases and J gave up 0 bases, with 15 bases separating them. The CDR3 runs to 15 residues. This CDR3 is CASSHRTESSYEQYF. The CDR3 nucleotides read TGTGCCAGCAGCCACCGGACAGAGAGCTCCTACGAGCAGTACTTC.

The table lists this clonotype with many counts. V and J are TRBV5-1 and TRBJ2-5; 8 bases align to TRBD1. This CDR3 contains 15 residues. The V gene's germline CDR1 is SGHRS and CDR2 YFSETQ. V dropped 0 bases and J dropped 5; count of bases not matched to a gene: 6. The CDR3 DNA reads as TGCGCCAGCAGCTTGGGACAGGGGATTCTCGAGACCCAGTACTTC. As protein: CASSLGQGILETQYF.

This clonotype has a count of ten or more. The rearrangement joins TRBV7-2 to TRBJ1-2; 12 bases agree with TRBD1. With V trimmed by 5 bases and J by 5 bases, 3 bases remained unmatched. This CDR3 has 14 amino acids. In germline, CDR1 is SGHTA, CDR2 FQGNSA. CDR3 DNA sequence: TGTGCCAGCAGCGGGGACAGGGGGCCATATGGCTACACCTTC. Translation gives CASSGDRGPYGYTF.

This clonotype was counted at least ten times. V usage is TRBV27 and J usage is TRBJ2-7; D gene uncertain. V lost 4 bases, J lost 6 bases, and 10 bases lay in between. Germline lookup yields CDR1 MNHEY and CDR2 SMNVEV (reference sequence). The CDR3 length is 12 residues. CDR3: CASSSFGREQYF. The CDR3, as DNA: TGTGCCAGCAGTTCTTTCGGGCGCGAGCAGTACTTC.

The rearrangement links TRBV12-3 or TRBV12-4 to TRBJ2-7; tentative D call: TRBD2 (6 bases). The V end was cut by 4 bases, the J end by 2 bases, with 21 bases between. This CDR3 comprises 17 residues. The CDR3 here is CASSSTRDSRRAYEQYF. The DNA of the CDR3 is TGTGCCAGCAGTTCGACCCGGGACTCCCGAAGGGCCTACGAGCAGTACTTC.